This T cell receptor beta chain was documented in a study of cytomegalovirus exposure and HLA in healthy donors. Healthy bone marrow donors made up the donors. With 2 bases removed from V and 8 bases from J, the gap between germline ends came to 16 bases. Per the germline V gene, CDR1 is MDHEN and CDR2 is SYDVKM. The CDR3 loop spans 15 amino acids. Study-wide points: Researchers reported in a later analysis that a missense DCLRE1C variant was tied to TCR beta V- and J-gene trimming. It was 150 to 200 TCR beta chains that were listed as cytomegalovirus-associated. Presence/absence analyses rested on an assumption that sequencing depth was roughly uniform across donors.

Primers for the PCR totalled 60 Vbeta and 13 Jbeta. Some clones are missing from TCRdb's copy, which holds only in-frame ones; the method was immunoSEQ multiplex PCR. This repertoire shows tens of thousands of clones, approximately 86% found once; its top ten account for approximately 8%. With respect to this clone: What it binds is unknown.

V usage is TRBV28 and J usage is TRBJ2-1; D perhaps matches TRBD2 (6 bases). The sequence was obtained from a woman in her thirties or forties in good health and CMV-seropositive. The sequenced sample consisted of PBMCs. CDR3 DNA: TGTGCCAGCAGTTTAAGTAGCGGAGGGTCTGATGAGCAGTTCTTC. Protein sequence: CASSLSSGGSDEQFF. Using reference TRBV28 and TRBJ2-1 for the parts outside the CDR3, the full variable domain is DVKVTQSSRYLVKRTGEKVFLECVQDMDHENMFWYRQDPGLGLRLIYFSYDVKMKEKGDIPEGYSVSREKKERFSLILESASTNQTSMYLCASSLSSGGSDEQFFGPGTRLTVL.